Below, 30 T cell receptor beta chains from the same sample are listed, as sequenced in a study of radiation and T cells in renal cell carcinoma (dated by TCRdb to the early 2020s). Preparation of the library involved the immunoSEQ multiplex PCR assay. Drawn from immuneACCESS, this table holds only the in-frame rearrangements with V and J called that TCRdb kept. Clones are partly lost; checked studies trace under half to an unresolved V gene and leave the rest unexplained. The sample records approximately 24,000 clones, around 52% of which are singletons. Together, the top ten hold 16% of the sample. In light of the paper, this sample's time point label describes: tumor resected at nephrectomy. This specimen's treatment or condition label, per the study, means: 15 Gy SBRT to primary tumor, nephrectomy 4 weeks later. The material was tumor tissue, obtained from a patient whose treatment included radiotherapy and nephrectomy. The receptor source for this set is a woman aged 45-60 years with renal cell carcinoma.

The V gene is TRBV9, the J gene TRBJ2-5, with a weak D call TRBD2 (5 bases). Germline CDR1 reads SGDLS; CDR2 reads YYNGEE. The CDR3 extends over 14 amino acids. Trimming shortened V by 4 bases and J by 5 bases, and 15 bases separated the two germline ends. CDR3 DNA: TGTGCCAGCAGCTTGACACATCGCGGGGAGACCCAGTACTTC. It translates to CASSLTHRGETQYF.

This chain uses TRBV4-3 with TRBJ2-1; tentative D call: TRBD2 (5 bases). Germline loops: CDR1 LGHNA, CDR2 YSLEER. V lost 0 bases, J lost 4 bases, and 10 bases lay in between. The CDR3 totals 15 residues. CDR3 amino acids: CASSQDPRGYNEQFF. The CDR3 coding sequence is TGCGCCAGCAGCCAAGATCCCCGGGGATACAATGAGCAGTTCTTC.

The chain is built from TRBV9 and TRBJ2-1; TRBD2 matches at 8 bases. V lost 5 bases to trimming and J lost 15 bases; unmatched junction nucleotides: 10. The CDR3 is 12 amino acids. The germline CDR1 and CDR2 sequences are SGDLS and YYNGEE. The CDR3 DNA reads as TGTGCCAGCAGATCCGACGGGGGGGAGGCGTTCTTC. It specifies CASRSDGGEAFF.

The chain links TRBV30 to TRBJ2-5; 8 positions agree with TRBD2. In germline, CDR1 is GTSNPN, CDR2 SVGIG (reference sequence). There are 15 residues in the CDR3. V dropped 8 bases and J dropped 5; count of bases not matched to a gene: 16. The CDR3, as DNA: TGTGCCAGCAGCTCCCACGGGGGGGCGGGGGAGACCCAGTACTTC. This encodes CASSSHGGAGETQYF. Drawing the rest from reference TRBV30 and TRBJ2-5, the complete variable domain is SQTIHQWPATLVQPVGSPLSLECTVEGTSNPNLYWYRQAAGRGLQLLFYSVGIGQISSEVPQNLSASRPQDRQFILSSKKLLLSDSGFYLCASSSHGGAGETQYFGPGTRLLVL.

The gene calls are TRBV4-1 and TRBJ1-3; the D is unclear. Trimming pared 1 base from V and 4 bases from J, leaving 23 bases between. Germline V gene sequence: CDR1 MGHRA, CDR2 YSYEKL. CDR3 size: 19 residues. CDR3 region: CASSQVGVRGVLGGNTIYF. The CDR3 nucleotides are TGCGCCAGCAGCCAAGTGGGAGTTCGCGGGGTTTTGGGGGGAAACACCATATATTTT.

This chain links TRBV5-1 with TRBJ2-1, with D unresolved. The germline CDR1 and CDR2 sequences are SGHRS and YFSETQ. This CDR3 region has 11 residues. Trimming took 5 bases from V and 6 from J, leaving 6 bases between them. The CDR3 is CASSFGNEQFF. The CDR3 DNA is TGCGCCAGCAGTTTTGGCAATGAGCAGTTCTTC.

This chain joins TRBV5-1 and TRBJ1-1; the match to TRBD1 covers 11 bases. The length of the CDR3 is 13 residues. Germline CDR1 and CDR2: SGHRS and YFSETQ. Unmatched junction bases numbered 4, after V lost 4 bases and J lost 8 bases. The DNA for the CDR3 is TGCGCCAGCAGCCGGACAGGGGGCGGGGAAGCTTTCTTT. Amino acid sequence: CASSRTGGGEAFF.

This chain links TRBV7-9 with TRBJ2-3, with TRBD2 identical over 10 bases. Germline V gene data show CDR1 as SEHNR and CDR2 as FQNEAQ (reference sequence). The V gene end was trimmed by 5 bases and the J gene end by 6 bases; junction bases not matched to a gene: 11. This CDR3 is 16 amino acids long. CDR3 region: CASSPAGTSVWDTQYF. The CDR3 DNA reads TGTGCCAGCAGCCCCGCAGGGACTAGCGTTTGGGATACGCAGTATTTT.

The CDR3 DNA follows: TGTGCCAGCAGTTCCTCGACAAGAGCTTTCTTT. Amino acid sequence: CASSSSTRAFF. The chain joins TRBV6-5 to TRBJ1-1; D is unclear. Looked up from germline, CDR1 is MNHEY and CDR2 is SVGAGI. The CDR3 is 11 residues long. V shed 4 bases and J shed 10 bases, with 10 bases lying between them.

This clone has just one count. This rearrangement joins TRBV19 to TRBJ1-2; D remains unclear. The V gene lost 1 base and the J gene lost 4 bases, with 16 bases spanning the gap. From germline, CDR1 is LNHDA and CDR2 SQIVND (reference sequence). The CDR3 is made up of 16 amino acids. This CDR3 is CASSIVFGGLAYGYTF. The CDR3 coding sequence is TGTGCCAGTAGTATAGTCTTTGGAGGGCTAGCCTATGGCTACACCTTC. The full variable domain, completed using reference TRBV19 and TRBJ1-2, is DGGITQSPKYLFRKEGQNVTLSCEQNLNHDAMYWYRQDPGQGLRLIYYSQIVNDFQKGDIAEGYSVSREKKESFPLTVTSAQKNPTAFYLCASSIVFGGLAYGYTFGSGTRLTVV.

This clone was counted a few times. The same CDR3 arises from other DNA sequences in this sample as well. V gene TRBV6-1 combines with J gene TRBJ2-7, with D unresolved. The CDR3 totals 11 residues. CDR1 and CDR2 from the germline V gene are MNHNS and SASEGT. Trimming took 6 bases from V and 0 from J, leaving 3 bases between them. The CDR3 DNA is TGTGCCAGCAGGGGCTCCTACGAGCAGTACTTC. Translated: CASRGSYEQYF.

This clone was counted many times. The chain links TRBV19 to TRBJ1-5, with 9 bases matching TRBD1. Trimming at V came to 0 bases and at J to 7 bases, leaving 4 bases not matched to a gene. The CDR3 runs to 15 residues. Germline lookup yields CDR1 LNHDA and CDR2 SQIVND (reference sequence). The CDR3 sequence: CASSIEDRGGQPQHF. The CDR3 bases are TGTGCCAGTAGTATAGAAGACAGGGGGGGACAGCCCCAGCATTTT.

J is TRBJ2-5 and V is TRBV7-8; D is perhaps TRBD1 or TRBD2 (5 bases each). CDR1 SGHVS and CDR2 FQNEAQ come from the germline V gene. The CDR3 length is 15 residues. V lost 5 bases, J lost 5 bases, and 18 bases lay in between. Here the CDR3 reads CASSPYRRARETQYF. CDR3 in DNA: TGTGCCAGCAGCCCATACAGGCGGGCTCGGGAGACCCAGTACTTC. The complete variable domain, with remaining parts taken from reference TRBV7-8 and TRBJ2-5, reads GAGVSQSPRYKVAKRGQDVALRCDPISGHVSLFWYQQALGQGPEFLTYFQNEAQLDKSGLPSDRFFAERPEGSVSTLKIQRTQQEDSAVYLCASSPYRRARETQYFGPGTRLLVL.

V and J are TRBV7-3 and TRBJ2-7; 8 bases are a match to TRBD1. The CDR3 covers 16 residues. Losses at the gene ends were 5 bases for V and 5 bases for J; bases not matched to a gene: 14. From germline, CDR1 is SGHTA and CDR2 FQGTGA. The CDR3 region is CASSLMSGTGGHEQYF. As DNA, the CDR3 is TGTGCCAGCAGCCTCATGAGTGGGACAGGCGGTCACGAGCAGTACTTC.

The V and J genes are TRBV9 and TRBJ2-2, with D uncertain. V was trimmed by 0 bases and J by 0 bases, leaving 9 bases between them. The CDR3 length is 16 residues. CDR1 is SGDLS, CDR2 YYNGEE, per germline. The CDR3 loop is CASSVAGSSNTGELFF. The CDR3, as DNA: TGTGCCAGCAGCGTAGCTGGCAGTTCGAACACCGGGGAGCTGTTTTTT.

The sample holds a few counts of this clone. The chain recombines TRBV16 with TRBJ2-7; weak D call: TRBD1 (5 bases). Germline-derived CDR1 and CDR2 are KGHSY and FQNENV. The V and J ends lost 6 bases and 3 bases respectively, with 9 bases between them. The CDR3 is 12 residues long. The CDR3 region is CASSPDSYEQYF. In DNA, the CDR3 is TGTGCCAGCAGTCCCGACAGCTACGAGCAGTACTTC.

Only a few counts were recorded for this clone. The V call is TRBV9, the J call TRBJ1-3; D is undetermined. With 0 bases removed from V and 2 bases from J, the gap between germline ends came to 15 bases. The CDR3 loop spans 17 amino acids. From germline, CDR1 is SGDLS and CDR2 YYNGEE. For the CDR3, the DNA is TGTGCCAGCAGCGTAGGTCTTTGGGTTTCGCCTGGAAACACCATATATTTT. Encoded protein: CASSVGLWVSPGNTIYF.

The chain has TRBV5-1 and TRBJ2-5; D is perhaps TRBD1 or TRBD2 (5 bases each). The CDR3 has 14 residues. Germline CDR1 SGHRS, CDR2 YFSETQ. Trimming shortened V by 3 bases and J by 1 base, and 10 bases separated the two germline ends. The CDR3 coding sequence is TGCGCCAGCAGCTCGGGACGGCTCCAAGAGACCCAGTACTTC. The encoded protein is CASSSGRLQETQYF.

In its sample, this clone was seen a few times. The chain recombines TRBV5-4 with TRBJ1-1; tentatively, D is TRBD1 (6 bases). The V end lost 6 bases, the J end lost 0 bases, and 15 bases lay between the germline ends. The CDR3 extends over 15 amino acids. Germline values: CDR1 SGHNT, CDR2 YYREEE (reference sequence). The DNA for the CDR3 is TGTGCCAGCATCTCCGACAGGTTCTTGAACACTGAAGCTTTCTTT. It translates to CASISDRFLNTEAFF.

This sequence joins TRBV4-3 and TRBJ2-1; TRBD1 matches at 8 bases. The J segment lost 7 bases and the V segment lost 3 bases, leaving 11 bases of the junction unmatched. The germline V gene encodes CDR1 LGHNA and CDR2 YSLEER. The CDR3 is 16 amino acids. CDR3 protein: CASSQDRVGFMNEQFF. CDR3 in DNA: TGCGCCAGCAGCCAGGACAGGGTGGGTTTTATGAATGAGCAGTTCTTC.

The CDR3 here is CASSPRTGVNEQFF. The DNA for the CDR3 is TGTGCCAGCAGCCCCCGGACAGGGGTCAATGAGCAGTTCTTC. The chain combines TRBV9 with TRBJ2-1, with 9 bases fitting TRBD1. This CDR3 comprises 14 residues. After removal of 4 bases from V and 6 bases from J, the junction contained 5 bases not matched to a gene. Germline V gene lookup returns CDR1 SGDLS and CDR2 YYNGEE.

This clone has only one observation. V gene TRBV7-9 combines with J gene TRBJ2-1; weak D call: TRBD2 (6 bases). CDR1 and CDR2 (germline): SEHNR, FQNEAQ (reference sequence). The CDR3 covers 13 residues. The V and J ends lost 11 bases and 5 bases respectively, with 16 bases between them. CDR3 sequence: CAAKEGNNNEQFF. The CDR3, as DNA: TGTGCCGCTAAGGAGGGAAACAACAATGAGCAGTTCTTC.

The J gene is TRBJ1-3, the V gene TRBV6-6, with a tentative D call TRBD1 (5 bases). The germline V gene has CDR1 MNHNY and CDR2 SVGAGI (reference sequence). The CDR3 is 16 residues long. Trimming took off 5 bases at V and 2 bases at J, with 16 bases between the two ends. CDR3 in amino acids: CASSIPGLLTGNTIYF. In nucleotides, the CDR3 is TGTGCCAGCAGTATTCCGGGACTACTCACTGGAAACACCATATATTTT.

The chain is built from TRBV7-8 and TRBJ1-4, with a tentative D call TRBD1 (6 bases). The CDR3 length is 15 residues. The germline V gene encodes CDR1 SGHVS and CDR2 FQNEAQ. Trimming left V 1 base short and J 8 bases short, with 14 bases between. CDR3 region: CASSLGGGWGEKLFF. The CDR3 DNA reads as TGTGCCAGCAGCTTAGGAGGGGGTTGGGGAGAAAAACTGTTTTTT.

Within the sample, this clone is medium-sized. The J gene is TRBJ2-3, the V gene TRBV19, with 10 bases aligning to TRBD2. Trimming took 8 bases from V and 3 from J; bases not matched to a gene: 5. The germline V gene encodes CDR1 LNHDA and CDR2 SQIVND (reference sequence). CDR3 length equals 14 residues. CDR3 loop: CASLAGAGTDTQYF. The CDR3 nucleotides are TGTGCCAGTCTAGCGGGGGCTGGGACAGATACGCAGTATTTT.

The chain is built from TRBV5-1 and TRBJ2-2; D perhaps matches TRBD1 (5 bases). Germline loops: CDR1 SGHRS, CDR2 YFSETQ. The length of the CDR3 is 12 residues. V was cut by 6 bases and J by 5 bases, with 8 bases left in between. This chain's CDR3 is CASTGPTGELFF. The CDR3 bases are TGCGCCAGCACAGGGCCTACCGGGGAGCTGTTTTTT.

The gene calls are TRBV6-6 and TRBJ1-4; 9 bases map to TRBD1. V lost 6 bases, J lost 8 bases, and 10 bases stayed unmatched. From germline, CDR1 is MNHNY and CDR2 SVGAGI (reference sequence). The CDR3 is 15 amino acids. The CDR3 spells CASSLSWTGEEKLFF. As DNA, the CDR3 is TGTGCCAGCAGCCTCTCCTGGACAGGGGAGGAAAAACTGTTTTTT.

This chain connects TRBV4-1 to TRBJ2-7; D uncertain. The length of the CDR3 is 13 residues. Germline CDR1 is MGHRA and CDR2 is YSYEKL. V was shortened by 1 base and J by 2 bases, with 6 bases between the two germline ends. In DNA form, the CDR3 reads TGCGCCAGCAGCCAAGCAGTAACCTACGAGCAGTACTTC. It yields the protein CASSQAVTYEQYF.

The table lists this clone with many counts. V and J are TRBV7-9 and TRBJ1-1; TRBD1 might be the D (5 bases). V lost 1 base and J lost 0, with 15 bases in between. Germline values: CDR1 SEHNR, CDR2 FQNEAQ (reference sequence). The CDR3 is 17 residues long. The CDR3 bases are TGTGCCAGCAGCTTAGACAACGGGGGTCCATTGAACACTGAAGCTTTCTTT. This codes for CASSLDNGGPLNTEAFF.

This clone is labeled as medium-sized. The chain links TRBV7-9 to TRBJ2-1; D is possibly TRBD1 or TRBD2 (6 bases each). The CDR3 is 14 residues long. From germline, CDR1 is SEHNR and CDR2 FQNEAQ (reference sequence). The germline V and J ends were trimmed by 5 bases and 0 bases, with 8 bases remaining between them. The CDR3 here is CASSKGGSYNEQFF. The CDR3 DNA follows: TGTGCCAGCAGCAAGGGGGGCTCCTACAATGAGCAGTTCTTC.